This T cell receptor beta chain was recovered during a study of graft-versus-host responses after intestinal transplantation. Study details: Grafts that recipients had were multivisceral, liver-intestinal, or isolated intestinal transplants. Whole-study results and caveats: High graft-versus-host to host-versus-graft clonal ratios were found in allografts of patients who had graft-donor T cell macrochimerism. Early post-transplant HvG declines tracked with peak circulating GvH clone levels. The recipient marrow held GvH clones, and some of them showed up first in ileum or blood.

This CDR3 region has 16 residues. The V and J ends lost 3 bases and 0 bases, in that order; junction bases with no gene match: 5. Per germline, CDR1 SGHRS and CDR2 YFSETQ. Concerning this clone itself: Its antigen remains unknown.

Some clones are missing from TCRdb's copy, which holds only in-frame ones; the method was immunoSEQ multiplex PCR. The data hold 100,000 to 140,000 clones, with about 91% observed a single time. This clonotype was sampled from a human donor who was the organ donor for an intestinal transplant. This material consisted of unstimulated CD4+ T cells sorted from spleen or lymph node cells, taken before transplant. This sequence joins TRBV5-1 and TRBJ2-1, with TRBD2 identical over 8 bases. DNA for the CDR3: TGCGCCAGCAGCTCTCGCGGGAGGACCTCCTACAATGAGCAGTTCTTC. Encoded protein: CASSSRGRTSYNEQFF.